This passage covers 7 T cell receptor beta chains from one sample sequenced in a study of cytomegalovirus exposure and HLA in healthy donors. Primers for the PCR totalled 60 Vbeta and 13 Jbeta. Only in-frame clones appear in the TCRdb table, and some are missing; sequencing was by immunoSEQ multiplex PCR. This sample has some 150,000 clones, with 60% to 80% found just once. The sample comprised PBMCs. All receptors come from a male donor in good health and CMV-seronegative.

The chain links TRBV6-5 to TRBJ1-6; tentative D call: TRBD1 (6 bases). Germline V gene lookup returns CDR1 MNHEY and CDR2 SVGAGI. This CDR3 region has 16 residues. V dropped 2 bases and J dropped 5 bases, with 13 bases sitting between them. The CDR3 sequence is CASSYTTRGDNSPLHF. The DNA for the CDR3 is TGTGCCAGCAGTTACACGACCAGGGGAGATAATTCACCCCTCCACTTT.

This chain connects TRBV5-1 to TRBJ2-1, with 8 nucleotides matching TRBD1. The germline CDR1 and CDR2 sequences are SGHRS and YFSETQ. The CDR3 consists of 15 residues. V lost 1 base to trimming and J lost 7 bases; unmatched junction nucleotides: 7. CDR3 sequence reads: CASSLTWTGKNEQFF. CDR3 in DNA: TGCGCCAGCAGCTTGACCTGGACAGGGAAGAATGAGCAGTTCTTC. Complete variable domain (other parts from reference TRBV5-1 and TRBJ2-1): KAGVTQTPRYLIKTRGQQVTLSCSPISGHRSVSWYQQTPGQGLQFLFEYFSETQRNKGNFPGRFSGRQFSNSRSEMNVSTLELGDSALYLCASSLTWTGKNEQFFGPGTRLTVL.

The chain is built from TRBV29-1 and TRBJ2-1; D ambiguous. Looked up from germline, CDR1 is SQVTM and CDR2 is ANQGSEA. V dropped 4 bases and J dropped 2 bases, with 9 bases sitting between them. This CDR3 is 13 amino acids long. The CDR3 reads CSVGAPTYNEQFF. Here the CDR3 DNA reads TGCAGCGTTGGAGCCCCCACCTACAATGAGCAGTTCTTC.

The chain recombines TRBV7-2 with TRBJ2-5; weak D call: TRBD1 (6 bases). The V gene's germline CDR1 is SGHTA and CDR2 FQGNSA. Trimming cost V 5 bases and J 3 bases, with 13 bases left between them. The CDR3 has 14 residues. This CDR3 is CASSLQGVKETQYF. CDR3 sequence (DNA): TGTGCCAGCAGCCTACAGGGTGTTAAAGAGACCCAGTACTTC.

This chain links TRBV27 with TRBJ1-3; D gene unclear. The CDR3 runs to 12 residues. Deletions cut 5 bases from V and 7 bases from J, with 9 bases between. Germline V CDR1 and CDR2: MNHEY, SMNVEV (reference sequence). The CDR3 loop reads CASSDRVNTIYF. The CDR3 region has the DNA TGTGCCAGCAGTGACCGGGTGAACACCATATATTTT.

A few counts support this clone. The V call is TRBV27, the J call TRBJ2-7; 13 positions agree with TRBD2. Germline CDR1 is MNHEY and CDR2 is SMNVEV (reference sequence). V shed 6 bases, J shed 1 base, and the junction held 3 bases outside the gene matches. The CDR3 is 15 amino acids. CDR3: CASRGLAGTSYEQYF. The DNA for the CDR3 is TGTGCCAGCAGGGGACTAGCGGGGACTTCCTACGAGCAGTACTTC.

The V and J genes are TRBV7-2 and TRBJ2-2; 9 bases map to TRBD2. The CDR3 is made up of 16 amino acids. CDR1 and CDR2 from the germline V gene are SGHTA and FQGNSA. The V gene end was trimmed by 1 base and the J gene end by 7 bases; junction bases not matched to a gene: 7. This CDR3 reads CASSLVGSGRVGELFF. The CDR3 DNA follows: TGTGCCAGCAGCTTAGTCGGTAGCGGGAGAGTCGGGGAGCTGTTTTTT.